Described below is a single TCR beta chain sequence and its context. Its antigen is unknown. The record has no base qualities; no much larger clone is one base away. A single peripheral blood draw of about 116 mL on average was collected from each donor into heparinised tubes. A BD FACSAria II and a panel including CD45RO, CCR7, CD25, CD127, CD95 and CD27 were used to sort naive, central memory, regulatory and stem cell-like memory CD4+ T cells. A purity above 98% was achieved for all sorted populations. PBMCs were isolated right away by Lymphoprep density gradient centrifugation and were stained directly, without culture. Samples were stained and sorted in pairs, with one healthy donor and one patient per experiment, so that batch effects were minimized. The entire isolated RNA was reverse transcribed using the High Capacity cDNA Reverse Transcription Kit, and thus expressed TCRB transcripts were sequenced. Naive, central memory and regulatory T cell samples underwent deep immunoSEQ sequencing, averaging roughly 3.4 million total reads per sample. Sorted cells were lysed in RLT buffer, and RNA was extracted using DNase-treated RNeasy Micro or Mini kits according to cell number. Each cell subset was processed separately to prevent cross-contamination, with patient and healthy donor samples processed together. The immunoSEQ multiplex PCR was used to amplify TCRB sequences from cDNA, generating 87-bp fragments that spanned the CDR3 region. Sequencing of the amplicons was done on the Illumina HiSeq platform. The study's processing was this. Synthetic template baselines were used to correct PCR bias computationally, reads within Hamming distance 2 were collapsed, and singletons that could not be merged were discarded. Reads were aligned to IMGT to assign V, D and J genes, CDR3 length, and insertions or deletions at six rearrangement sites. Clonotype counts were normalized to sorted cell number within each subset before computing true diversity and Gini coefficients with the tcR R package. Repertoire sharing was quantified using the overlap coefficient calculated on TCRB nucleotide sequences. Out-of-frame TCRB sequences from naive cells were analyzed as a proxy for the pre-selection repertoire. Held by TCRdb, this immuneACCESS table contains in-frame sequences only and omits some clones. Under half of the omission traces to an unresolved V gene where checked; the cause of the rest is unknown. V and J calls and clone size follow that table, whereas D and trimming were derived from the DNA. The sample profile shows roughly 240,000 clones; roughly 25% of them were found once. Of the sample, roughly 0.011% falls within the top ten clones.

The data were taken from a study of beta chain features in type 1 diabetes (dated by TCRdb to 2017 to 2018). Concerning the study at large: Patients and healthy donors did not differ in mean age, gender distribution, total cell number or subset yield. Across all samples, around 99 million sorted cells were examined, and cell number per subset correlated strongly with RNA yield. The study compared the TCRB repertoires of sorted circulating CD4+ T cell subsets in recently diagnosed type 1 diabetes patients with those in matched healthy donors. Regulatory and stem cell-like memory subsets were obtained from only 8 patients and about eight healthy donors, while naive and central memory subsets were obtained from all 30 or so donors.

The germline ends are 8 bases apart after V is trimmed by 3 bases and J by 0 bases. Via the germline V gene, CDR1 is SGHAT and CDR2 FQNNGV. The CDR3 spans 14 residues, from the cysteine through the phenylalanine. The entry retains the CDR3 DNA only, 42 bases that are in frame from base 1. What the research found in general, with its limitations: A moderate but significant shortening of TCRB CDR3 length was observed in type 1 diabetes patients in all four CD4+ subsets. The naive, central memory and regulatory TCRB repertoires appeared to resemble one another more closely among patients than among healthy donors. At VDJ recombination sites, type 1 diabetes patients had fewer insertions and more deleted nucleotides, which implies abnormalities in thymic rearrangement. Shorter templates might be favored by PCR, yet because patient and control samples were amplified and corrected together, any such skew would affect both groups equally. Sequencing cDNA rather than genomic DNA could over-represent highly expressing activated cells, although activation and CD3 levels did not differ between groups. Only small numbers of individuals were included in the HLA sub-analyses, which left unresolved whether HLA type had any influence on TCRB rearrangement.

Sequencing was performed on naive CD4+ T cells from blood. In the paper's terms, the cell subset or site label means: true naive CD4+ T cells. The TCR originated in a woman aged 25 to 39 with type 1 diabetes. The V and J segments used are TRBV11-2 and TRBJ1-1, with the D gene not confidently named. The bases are TGTGCCAGCAGCTTTAGTTTTATGAACACTGAAGCTTTCTTT. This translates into CASSFSFMNTEAFF. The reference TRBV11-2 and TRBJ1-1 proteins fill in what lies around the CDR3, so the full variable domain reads EAGVAQSPRYKIIEKRQSVAFWCNPISGHATLYWYQQILGQGPKLLIQFQNNGVVDDSQLPKDRFSAERLKGVDSTLKIQPAKLEDSAVYLCASSFSFMNTEAFFGQGTRLTVV.